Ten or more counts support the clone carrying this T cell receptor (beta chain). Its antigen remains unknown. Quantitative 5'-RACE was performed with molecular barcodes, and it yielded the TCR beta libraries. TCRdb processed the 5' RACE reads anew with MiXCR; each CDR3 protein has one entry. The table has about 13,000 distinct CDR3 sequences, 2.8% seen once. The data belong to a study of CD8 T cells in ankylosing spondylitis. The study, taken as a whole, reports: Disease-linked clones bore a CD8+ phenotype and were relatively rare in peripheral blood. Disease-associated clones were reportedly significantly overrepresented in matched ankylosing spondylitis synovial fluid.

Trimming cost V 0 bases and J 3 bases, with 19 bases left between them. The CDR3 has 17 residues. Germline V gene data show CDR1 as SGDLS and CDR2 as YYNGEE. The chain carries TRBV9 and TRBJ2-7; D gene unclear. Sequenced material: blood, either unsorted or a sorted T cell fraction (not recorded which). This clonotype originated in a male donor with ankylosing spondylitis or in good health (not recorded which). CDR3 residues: CASSVGHGRTDDYEQYF. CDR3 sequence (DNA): TGTGCCAGCAGCGTAGGGCACGGGCGGACCGACGACTACGAGCAGTACTTC. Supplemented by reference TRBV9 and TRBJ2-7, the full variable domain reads DSGVTQTPKHLITATGQRVTLRCSPRSGDLSVYWYQQSLDQGLQFLIQYYNGEERAKGNILERFSAQQFPDLHSELNLSSLELGDSALYFCASSVGHGRTDDYEQYFGPGTRLTVT.